This TCR beta chain comes out of a study of response to subunit inactivated influenza vaccine. Comments on this clonotype: Its antigen is currently unknown.

The V gene end was trimmed by 0 bases and the J gene end by 4 bases; junction bases not matched to a gene: 3. This CDR3 comprises 15 residues. Germline V gene lookup returns CDR1 DFQATT and CDR2 SNEGSKA (reference sequence). Each CDR3 protein is one row after TCRdb ran MiXCR on the RT-PCR reads. The table shows about 800,000 distinct CDR3 sequences, with approximately 21% occurring only once. General study results and limits: Every seasonal influenza vaccination brings in few new T cells, the authors suggested.

The gene calls are TRBV20-1 and TRBJ1-2, with 12 bases that match TRBD1. The clonotype comes from a man in his fifties or sixties who received an inactivated influenza vaccine. The sample here was PBMCs from blood, taken 4 to 6 days after vaccination. The chain's CDR3 is CSARDPGQGAYGYTF. The CDR3 bases are TGCAGTGCTAGAGACCCGGGACAGGGGGCCTATGGCTACACCTTC.